Listed below are T cell receptor beta chains from one sample, sequenced in a study of T-cell memory formation after mild COVID-19. TCRdb fed the 5' RACE reads into MiXCR, producing one record per CDR3 protein. The data show 250,000 to 350,000 distinct CDR3 sequences, about 16% seen once. Sequencing used PBMCs or a T cell subset sorted from them (not recorded which). The receptors derive from a man in his late teens or twenties who had mild COVID-19 (a few samples of this study predate the infection). Cell type and time point are not known. CDR3s include the opening cysteine and the closing phenylalanine or tryptophan. D genes are given only for firm matches. Clone size is given for some rows only: seen once, a few or many times, or a class if the clone is expanded.

D gene: -
V gene: TRBV7-8
J gene: TRBJ2-2
clone size: few
CDR3 protein: CASSLGLYTGELFF
CDR3 DNA: TGTGCCAGCAGCTTAGGCCTGTACACCGGGGAGCTGTTTTTT

D gene: -
V gene: TRBV2
J gene: TRBJ1-1
clone size: -
CDR3 protein: CASKVRFAEAFF
CDR3 DNA: TGTGCCAGCAAGGTGAGATTTGCTGAAGCTTTCTTT

D gene: TRBD1
V gene: TRBV7-2
J gene: TRBJ2-3
clone size: few
CDR3 protein: CASSWYVTGLTDTQYF
CDR3 DNA: TGTGCCAGCAGCTGGTATGTGACAGGGCTCACAGATACGCAGTATTTT

D gene: -
V gene: TRBV21-1
J gene: TRBJ2-1
clone size: -
CDR3 protein: CASTWTRREDEQFF
CDR3 DNA: TGTGCCAGCACCTGGACTCGACGAGAAGATGAGCAGTTCTTC

D gene: TRBD1
V gene: TRBV12-3/TRBV12-4
J gene: TRBJ2-1
clone size: many
CDR3 protein: CASRGQLYNEQFF
CDR3 DNA: TGTGCCAGCAGGGGACAGCTCTACAATGAGCAGTTCTTC

D gene: TRBD2
V gene: TRBV20-1
J gene: TRBJ2-1
clone size: -
CDR3 protein: CSAASGVYNEQFF
CDR3 DNA: TGCAGTGCCGCTAGCGGGGTGTACAATGAGCAGTTCTTC

D gene: -
V gene: TRBV28
J gene: TRBJ1-1
clone size: few
CDR3 protein: CASTTRGRKNTEAFF
CDR3 DNA: TGTGCCAGCACAACTCGGGGCAGAAAGAACACTGAAGCTTTCTTT

D gene: -
V gene: TRBV4-1
J gene: TRBJ1-5
clone size: -
CDR3 protein: CARSQVGVQGEQPQHF
CDR3 DNA: TGCGCCAGAAGCCAAGTCGGCGTACAGGGAGAACAGCCCCAGCATTTT

D gene: -
V gene: TRBV4-3
J gene: TRBJ1-5
clone size: -
CDR3 protein: CASSQSAGDYQPQHF
CDR3 DNA: TGCGCCAGCAGCCAATCAGCAGGGGACTATCAGCCCCAGCATTTT

D gene: TRBD1
V gene: TRBV18
J gene: TRBJ2-2
clone size: many
CDR3 protein: CASSQGTDTGELFF
CDR3 DNA: TGTGCCAGCTCGCAAGGGACAGACACCGGGGAGCTGTTTTTT

D gene: -
V gene: TRBV29-1
J gene: TRBJ1-2
clone size: -
CDR3 protein: CSVASYGYTF
CDR3 DNA: TGCAGCGTTGCGTCCTATGGCTACACCTTC

D gene: TRBD1
V gene: TRBV4-2
J gene: TRBJ1-1
clone size: -
CDR3 protein: CASSPGTGSGNTEAFF
CDR3 DNA: TGTGCCAGCAGCCCGGGGACAGGGTCGGGAAACACTGAAGCTTTCTTT

D gene: -
V gene: TRBV5-1
J gene: TRBJ2-7
clone size: -
CDR3 protein: CASSFGGSTGQYEQYF
CDR3 DNA: TGCGCCAGCAGCTTTGGGGGGTCGACAGGGCAGTACGAGCAGTACTTC

D gene: -
V gene: TRBV7-2
J gene: TRBJ2-1
clone size: -
CDR3 protein: CASTYLADNEQFF
CDR3 DNA: TGTGCCAGCACCTACCTCGCGGACAATGAGCAGTTCTTC

D gene: TRBD2
V gene: TRBV5-1
J gene: TRBJ2-1
clone size: -
CDR3 protein: CASSLGRGDYNEQFF
CDR3 DNA: TGCGCCAGCAGCTTGGGCCGGGGGGATTACAATGAGCAGTTCTTC

D gene: -
V gene: TRBV5-1
J gene: TRBJ1-1
clone size: -
CDR3 protein: CASSSPPTGTKAFF
CDR3 DNA: TGCGCCAGCAGCTCGCCCCCAACAGGAACCAAAGCTTTCTTT

D gene: -
V gene: TRBV12-3/TRBV12-4
J gene: TRBJ2-3
clone size: -
CDR3 protein: CASSWGPDTQYF
CDR3 DNA: TGTGCCAGCAGTTGGGGGCCAGATACGCAGTATTTT

D gene: -
V gene: TRBV5-5
J gene: TRBJ1-5
clone size: -
CDR3 protein: CASTDISGPEDQPQHF
CDR3 DNA: TGTGCCAGCACCGATATCTCGGGGCCTGAGGACCAGCCCCAGCATTTT

D gene: -
V gene: TRBV7-2
J gene: TRBJ1-4
clone size: -
CDR3 protein: CASAMGRVAEKLFF
CDR3 DNA: TGTGCCAGCGCAATGGGGAGGGTGGCTGAAAAACTGTTTTTT

D gene: -
V gene: TRBV14
J gene: TRBJ2-3
clone size: few
CDR3 protein: CASSGSRTYTQYF
CDR3 DNA: TGTGCCAGTTCTGGGAGCCGTACGTATACGCAGTATTTT

D gene: -
V gene: TRBV4-2
J gene: TRBJ2-3
clone size: -
CDR3 protein: CASSQWLIVGGAIDTQYF
CDR3 DNA: TGTGCCAGCAGCCAGTGGCTGATTGTCGGAGGTGCTATAGATACGCAGTATTTT

D gene: TRBD1
V gene: TRBV20-1
J gene: TRBJ2-1
clone size: -
CDR3 protein: CSAPPGTGFDEQFF
CDR3 DNA: TGCAGTGCGCCCCCCGGGACAGGGTTCGATGAGCAGTTCTTC

D gene: -
V gene: TRBV24-1
J gene: TRBJ2-1
clone size: -
CDR3 protein: CATSDVRVKLNEQFF
CDR3 DNA: TGTGCCACCAGTGATGTCAGGGTGAAGCTGAATGAGCAGTTCTTC

D gene: -
V gene: TRBV7-8
J gene: TRBJ1-5
clone size: few
CDR3 protein: CASSFRGLGNQPQHF
CDR3 DNA: TGTGCCAGCAGCTTCAGGGGTTTAGGCAATCAGCCCCAGCATTTT

D gene: -
V gene: TRBV25-1
J gene: TRBJ2-5
clone size: few
CDR3 protein: CASSEWEGGETQYF
CDR3 DNA: TGTGCCAGCAGTGAATGGGAAGGCGGGGAGACCCAGTACTTC

D gene: TRBD1
V gene: TRBV7-9
J gene: TRBJ1-6
clone size: few
CDR3 protein: CASSSRTGSNSPLHF
CDR3 DNA: TGTGCCAGCAGCTCCCGGACAGGGTCGAATTCACCCCTCCACTTT

D gene: -
V gene: TRBV3-1
J gene: TRBJ2-1
clone size: -
CDR3 protein: CATRLGAHNNEQFF
CDR3 DNA: TGTGCCACCCGCCTTGGGGCCCATAACAATGAGCAGTTCTTC

D gene: TRBD1
V gene: TRBV5-6
J gene: TRBJ1-5
clone size: few
CDR3 protein: CASSLAGTGANQPQHF
CDR3 DNA: TGTGCCAGCAGCTTGGCCGGGACAGGGGCCAATCAGCCCCAGCATTTT

D gene: -
V gene: TRBV20-1
J gene: TRBJ1-5
clone size: -
CDR3 protein: CSASRRGSNQPQHF
CDR3 DNA: TGCAGTGCTAGTCGGCGAGGTAGCAATCAGCCCCAGCATTTT

D gene: -
V gene: TRBV7-2
J gene: TRBJ2-5
clone size: -
CDR3 protein: CASSFGRSRETQYF
CDR3 DNA: TGTGCCAGCAGCTTTGGACGGTCTCGGGAGACCCAGTACTTC

D gene: -
V gene: TRBV5-1
J gene: TRBJ1-5
clone size: -
CDR3 protein: CASSLEGANQPQHF
CDR3 DNA: TGCGCCAGCAGCTTGGAAGGGGCCAATCAGCCCCAGCATTTT

D gene: TRBD1
V gene: TRBV5-1
J gene: TRBJ2-5
clone size: few
CDR3 protein: CASSLALHRDRDQETQYF
CDR3 DNA: TGCGCCAGCAGCTTGGCCCTACACCGGGACAGGGACCAAGAGACCCAGTACTTC

D gene: TRBD1
V gene: TRBV10-3
J gene: TRBJ1-5
clone size: few
CDR3 protein: CAIRDHRGHQPQHF
CDR3 DNA: TGTGCCATCAGGGACCACAGGGGGCATCAGCCCCAGCATTTT

D gene: -
V gene: TRBV2
J gene: TRBJ2-2
clone size: few
CDR3 protein: CASSFYTNTGELFF
CDR3 DNA: TGTGCCAGCAGTTTCTACACGAACACCGGGGAGCTGTTTTTT

D gene: TRBD1
V gene: TRBV5-1
J gene: TRBJ1-2
clone size: few
CDR3 protein: CASRARTGNNYGYTF
CDR3 DNA: TGCGCCAGCAGGGCTCGGACAGGGAATAACTATGGCTACACCTTC

D gene: -
V gene: TRBV12-3/TRBV12-4
J gene: TRBJ2-5
clone size: many
CDR3 protein: CASNQGGTQYF
CDR3 DNA: TGTGCCAGCAACCAGGGGGGGACCCAGTACTTC

D gene: -
V gene: TRBV5-5
J gene: TRBJ1-1
clone size: few
CDR3 protein: CASSLAVLGGTEAFF
CDR3 DNA: TGTGCCAGCAGCTTGGCGGTCCTGGGAGGCACTGAAGCTTTCTTT

D gene: TRBD1
V gene: TRBV20-1
J gene: TRBJ2-5
clone size: -
CDR3 protein: CSALDRVVPTETQYF
CDR3 DNA: TGCAGTGCCCTGGACAGGGTGGTACCGACAGAGACCCAGTACTTC

D gene: -
V gene: TRBV28
J gene: TRBJ1-2
clone size: -
CDR3 protein: CASSLAQETGYGYTF
CDR3 DNA: TGTGCCAGCAGTTTAGCCCAGGAGACGGGCTATGGCTACACCTTC

D gene: TRBD2
V gene: TRBV7-3
J gene: TRBJ2-3
clone size: few
CDR3 protein: CASSQGLAGVADTQYF
CDR3 DNA: TGTGCCAGCAGCCAGGGACTAGCGGGGGTTGCAGATACGCAGTATTTT

D gene: -
V gene: TRBV5-1
J gene: TRBJ1-2
clone size: -
CDR3 protein: CASSFGQNLKSVSYGYTF
CDR3 DNA: TGCGCCAGCAGCTTCGGGCAGAATCTAAAAAGTGTTAGCTATGGCTACACCTTC

D gene: -
V gene: TRBV4-3
J gene: TRBJ2-3
clone size: -
CDR3 protein: CASSHTVGDTDTQYF
CDR3 DNA: TGCGCCAGCAGCCATACAGTGGGGGACACAGATACGCAGTATTTT

D gene: -
V gene: TRBV20-1
J gene: TRBJ2-1
clone size: -
CDR3 protein: CSARNGGAGNEQFF
CDR3 DNA: TGCAGTGCTAGAAACGGGGGCGCGGGGAATGAGCAGTTCTTC

D gene: -
V gene: TRBV5-6
J gene: TRBJ2-7
clone size: few
CDR3 protein: CASSLFWGDQNF
CDR3 DNA: TGTGCCAGCAGCCTATTTTGGGGAGACCAAAACTTC

D gene: TRBD2
V gene: TRBV6-2/TRBV6-3
J gene: TRBJ2-3
clone size: few
CDR3 protein: CASSKWTSGGADTQYF
CDR3 DNA: TGTGCCAGCAGCAAATGGACTAGCGGGGGTGCAGATACGCAGTATTTT

D gene: TRBD2
V gene: TRBV5-1
J gene: TRBJ2-5
clone size: many
CDR3 protein: CASRSGGLSKETQYF
CDR3 DNA: TGCGCCAGCAGAAGCGGGGGACTATCAAAAGAGACCCAGTACTTC

D gene: -
V gene: TRBV20-1
J gene: TRBJ2-3
clone size: many
CDR3 protein: CSARSPARHLDTQYF
CDR3 DNA: TGCAGTGCTAGAAGTCCAGCTAGACATCTAGATACGCAGTATTTT

D gene: -
V gene: TRBV4-1
J gene: TRBJ1-1
clone size: -
CDR3 protein: CASSQVGAPEAFF
CDR3 DNA: TGCGCCAGCAGCCAAGTGGGGGCTCCTGAAGCTTTCTTT

D gene: -
V gene: TRBV6-5
J gene: TRBJ1-6
clone size: -
CDR3 protein: CASSYFKGTGSNSPLHF
CDR3 DNA: TGTGCCAGCAGTTACTTCAAGGGGACCGGTAGTAATTCACCCCTCCACTTT

D gene: -
V gene: TRBV4-3
J gene: TRBJ2-2
clone size: many
CDR3 protein: CASSQEALNTGELFF
CDR3 DNA: TGCGCCAGCAGCCAAGAGGCTTTGAACACCGGGGAGCTGTTTTTT

D gene: -
V gene: TRBV6-5
J gene: TRBJ1-1
clone size: few
CDR3 protein: CASSPTVQTYEAFF
CDR3 DNA: TGTGCCAGCAGTCCCACCGTCCAAACTTATGAAGCTTTCTTT

D gene: TRBD1
V gene: TRBV20-1
J gene: TRBJ1-1
clone size: -
CDR3 protein: CSGTTGGVTEAFF
CDR3 DNA: TGCAGTGGCACGACAGGGGGAGTCACTGAAGCTTTCTTT

D gene: TRBD1
V gene: TRBV28
J gene: TRBJ1-5
clone size: few
CDR3 protein: CASSPDRAVQPQHF
CDR3 DNA: TGTGCCAGCAGCCCCGACAGGGCGGTACAGCCCCAGCATTTT

D gene: -
V gene: TRBV12-3/TRBV12-4
J gene: TRBJ2-3
clone size: few
CDR3 protein: CASTQANTQYF
CDR3 DNA: TGTGCCAGCACCCAGGCGAATACGCAGTATTTT

D gene: TRBD1
V gene: TRBV4-3
J gene: TRBJ2-7
clone size: -
CDR3 protein: CASSQDRWTGDYEQYF
CDR3 DNA: TGCGCCAGCAGCCAAGACAGATGGACAGGAGACTACGAGCAGTACTTC

D gene: -
V gene: TRBV2
J gene: TRBJ2-1
clone size: few
CDR3 protein: CASSDPGDPRDYNEQFF
CDR3 DNA: TGTGCCAGCAGTGACCCCGGGGATCCTAGGGATTACAATGAGCAGTTCTTC

D gene: -
V gene: TRBV6-5
J gene: TRBJ2-1
clone size: -
CDR3 protein: CASSYSSEEQFF
CDR3 DNA: TGTGCCAGCAGTTACTCTTCGGAAGAGCAGTTCTTC